This T cell receptor beta chain was profiled in a study of blood T cell repertoires in COVID-19. This clone was found once. Participant age was roughly 18 to 90 years, and participants resided in about two dozen US areas. Participants were placed into cohorts based on the clinical history they reported. The CDR3 length is 13 residues. V dropped 7 bases and J dropped 5; count of bases not matched to a gene: 4. Produced via immunoSEQ multiplex PCR; TCRdb's table is partial and in-frame only. Of 150,000 to 200,000 clones listed, more than 65% are singletons. The origin of this receptor is a woman between 45 and 65 years old with acute COVID-19. The specimen was PBMCs or T cells enriched from blood (not recorded which). The rearrangement uses TRBV12-3 or TRBV12-4 and TRBJ1-5; 8 nucleotides align to TRBD1. CDR3 sequence: CASNRGLDQPQHF. The DNA for the CDR3 is TGTGCCAGCAACAGGGGGTTGGATCAGCCCCAGCATTTT.